A selection of T cell receptor beta chains follows, all from one sample in a study of shared clonotypes between healthy human individuals. The assay was immunoSEQ multiplex PCR, and TCRdb's table has in-frame clones only and misses some. Of a few million clones in the sample, approximately 92% were seen once. The specimen was naive CD8+ T cells from PBMCs. The source of these receptors is a man between 18 and 29 years old in good health. Some clones in this sample may be carry-over from other donors' samples. Each CDR3 is given with its conserved first and last residue. A D gene is named only where the DNA matches it firmly. Clone size is stated in some rows and not others, as once, few, many or a class when expanded.

TRBV27,TRBJ2-1,TRBD1,-,TGTGCCAGCAGTCATCCCGGGACAGGGTCGGACAATGAGCAGTTCTTC,CASSHPGTGSDNEQFF
TRBV7-8,TRBJ2-7,-,-,TGTGCCAGCAGCCCAGAGACAGGCCCCGACGAGCAGTACTTC,CASSPETGPDEQYF
TRBV30,TRBJ2-7,-,-,TGTGCCTGGAGAGAGTGGGGGGCCGAGCAGTACTTC,CAWREWGAEQYF
TRBV27,TRBJ2-7,TRBD2,-,TGTGCCAGCAGCCCACGACTAGCGAACCCCTACGAGCAGTACTTC,CASSPRLANPYEQYF
TRBV4-3,TRBJ2-1,TRBD2,-,TGCGCCAGCAGCCAAGAGAGCGGGAGGACTCTCAACAATGAGCAGTTCTTC,CASSQESGRTLNNEQFF
TRBV27,TRBJ2-2,-,-,TGTGCCAGCACCCTGATTAGGGGGACGAACACCGGGGAGCTGTTTTTT,CASTLIRGTNTGELFF
TRBV9,TRBJ2-7,TRBD2,-,TGTGCCAGCAGCGTCACCATGGAGAGGGGACTAGCCCACGAGCAGTACTTC,CASSVTMERGLAHEQYF
TRBV28,TRBJ2-7,-,-,TGTGCCAGCAGGCTTCGAGGAACCTACGAGCAGTACTTC,CASRLRGTYEQYF
TRBV7-8,TRBJ1-3,-,once,TGTGCCAGCAGCTTAGGACTTGGGGGGGTAGGAAACACCATATATTTT,CASSLGLGGVGNTIYF
TRBV7-9,TRBJ2-1,-,-,TGTGCCAGCACCCAACTAGCAGACTACAATGAGCAGTTCTTC,CASTQLADYNEQFF